The 31 T cell receptor beta chains below come from one sample, sequenced in a study of T cells expressing NK-cell markers. TCRdb re-called the 5' RACE reads and shows each CDR3 protein once, DNA omitted. Its table lists some 140,000 distinct CDR3 sequences. The sequenced sample was blood T cells: a sorted CD56 or NKG2C T cell subset, CD4+ or CD8+ T cells, or bulk PBMC T cells (not recorded which). These receptors were taken from a woman aged 50 to 60 in good health.

V is TRBV29-1 and J is TRBJ1-1. CDR3 length: 12 amino acids. Germline loops: CDR1 SQVTM, CDR2 ANQGSEA. CDR3 sequence reads: CSVEVGYTEAFF.

The V call is TRBV12-3 or TRBV12-4, the J call TRBJ1-5; TCRdb's D call of TRBD1 is untestable without DNA. CDR3 length equals 16 residues. The CDR3 loop is CASSLFGGRMDQPQHF.

This sequence joins TRBV13 and TRBJ2-1; TCRdb picks TRBD2, but there is no DNA to check that call. CDR1 is PRHDT, CDR2 FYEKMQ, per germline (reference sequence). The CDR3 totals 14 residues. CDR3: CASSISPTNNEQFF.

This rearrangement joins TRBV18 to TRBJ2-2; TCRdb's D gene call, TRBD2, goes unchecked for lack of DNA. The CDR3 is made up of 14 amino acids. Germline CDR1 reads KGHSH; CDR2 reads LQKENI. CDR3 in amino acids: CASSTGPGTGELFF.

The rearrangement links TRBV7-8 to TRBJ2-1. CDR3 length: 12 residues. The germline V gene encodes CDR1 SGHVS and CDR2 FQNEAQ. The CDR3: CASSLALIEQFF.

The rearrangement joins TRBV5-1 to TRBJ2-2. The CDR3 is made up of 15 amino acids. Germline CDR1 and CDR2: SGHRS and YFSETQ. The CDR3 sequence: CASSQEQTNTGELFF.

The chain employs TRBV27 and TRBJ2-7; TCRdb reports TRBD1, a call that lacks DNA to check it against. In germline, CDR1 is MNHEY, CDR2 SMNVEV (reference sequence). The CDR3 spans 12 residues. CDR3: CASSPGTSQQYF.

The chain has TRBV7-9 and TRBJ2-5. Looked up from germline, CDR1 is SEHNR and CDR2 is FQNEAQ (reference sequence). This CDR3 has 13 residues. This CDR3 is CASSLPLQETQYF.

The rearrangement joins TRBV15 to TRBJ2-1. The CDR3 loop spans 13 amino acids. Germline CDR1 and CDR2: LNHNV and YYDKDF (reference sequence). Here the CDR3 reads CATSSFRYNEQFF.

This rearrangement joins TRBV12-3 or TRBV12-4 to TRBJ1-2. The CDR3 contains 13 residues. The CDR3 reads CASRRRELPGYTF.

The chain carries TRBV4-1 and TRBJ2-2; the TRBD1 assignment by TCRdb is unverifiable without DNA. This CDR3 spans 16 amino acids. Germline CDR1 is MGHRA and CDR2 is YSYEKL. CDR3 residues: CASRQTSTGATGELFF.

The genes are TRBV29-1 and TRBJ2-5; there is no DNA to check the TCRdb D call of TRBD1. The CDR3 extends over 12 amino acids. CDR1 and CDR2 (germline): SQVTM, ANQGSEA. The CDR3 region is CSVWGTQETQYF.

The genes are TRBV7-9 and TRBJ2-7; the TRBD2 assignment by TCRdb is unverifiable without DNA. Looked up from germline, CDR1 is SEHNR and CDR2 is FQNEAQ (reference sequence). This CDR3 contains 15 residues. CDR3 in amino acids: CASSSRLAGGLEQYF.

The chain recombines TRBV12-3 or TRBV12-4 with TRBJ2-1; the TRBD2 assignment by TCRdb is unverifiable without DNA. The CDR3 length is 15 residues. The CDR3 sequence: CASRVLGSPYNEQFF.

The chain joins TRBV15 to TRBJ2-5; TCRdb proposes TRBD1, but this gene call is untestable without DNA. The CDR3 sequence is 14 residues long. The V gene's germline CDR1 is LNHNV and CDR2 YYDKDF (reference sequence). The CDR3 loop is CATSTSRGLETQYF.

CDR3 sequence reads: CASRAQEGVGGVAGELFF. The rearrangement joins TRBV5-5 to TRBJ2-2; checking the TCRdb D call of TRBD1 is not possible without DNA. The germline V gene has CDR1 SGHKS and CDR2 YYEKEE (reference sequence). The CDR3 is made up of 18 amino acids.

The V call is TRBV12-3 or TRBV12-4, the J call TRBJ2-1; TCRdb picks TRBD2, but there is no DNA to check that call. The CDR3 runs to 15 residues. CDR3 in amino acids: CASSSGLGGSNEQFF.

The chain has TRBV5-1 and TRBJ2-2. The CDR3 spans 14 residues. Germline V gene sequence: CDR1 SGHRS, CDR2 YFSETQ. CDR3 in amino acids: CASSFEANTGELFF.

The chain recombines TRBV25-1 with TRBJ2-5; there is no DNA to check the TCRdb D call of TRBD2. The germline CDR1 and CDR2 sequences are MGHDK and SYGVNS. This CDR3 spans 14 amino acids. CDR3 region: CASLGGRAVETQYF.

V usage is TRBV7-8 and J usage is TRBJ1-1. CDR1 and CDR2 from the germline V gene are SGHVS and FQNEAQ. The CDR3 has 16 residues. CDR3 sequence: CASSYSRKISYTEAFF.

The chain employs TRBV30 and TRBJ2-5; there is no DNA to check the TCRdb D call of TRBD2. The CDR3 is 13 residues long. Looked up from germline, CDR1 is GTSNPN and CDR2 is SVGIG (reference sequence). Here the CDR3 reads CAWIGLGDETQYF.

The genes are TRBV29-1 and TRBJ2-7; the TCRdb call, TRBD2, lacks DNA for checking. Germline V gene sequence: CDR1 SQVTM, CDR2 ANQGSEA. This CDR3 is 14 amino acids long. The CDR3 protein is CSVSLAGPPYEQYF.

The rearrangement links TRBV12-3 or TRBV12-4 to TRBJ2-2; TCRdb's D call of TRBD2 is untestable without DNA. There are 20 residues in the CDR3. The chain's CDR3 is CASSYHSGLAGGLYTGELFF.

The genes are TRBV10-3 and TRBJ1-2; checking the TCRdb D call of TRBD1 is not possible without DNA. There are 15 residues in the CDR3. Germline V gene data show CDR1 as ENHRY and CDR2 as SYGVKD. Here the CDR3 reads CAATQDRVGVDGYTF.

This chain connects TRBV19 to TRBJ2-2; TCRdb calls TRBD1, which cannot be checked without DNA. The CDR3 has 17 amino acids. Looked up from germline, CDR1 is LNHDA and CDR2 is SQIVND (reference sequence). The CDR3: CASIDLRTTGWTGELFF.

The J gene is TRBJ2-5, the V gene TRBV21-1; no DNA is available, so the TRBD2 call from TCRdb remains unchecked. TRBV21-1 is noted as a pseudogene. The length of the CDR3 is 18 residues. CDR3 amino acids: CASSSGLAGVIEGETQYF.

The chain couples TRBV5-1 to TRBJ2-7. This CDR3 comprises 16 residues. CDR1 SGHRS and CDR2 YFSETQ come from the germline V gene. The CDR3 sequence: CASSLAGLEISYEQYF.

The chain combines TRBV12-3 or TRBV12-4 with TRBJ2-2; TCRdb's D call, TRBD1, is unchecked because there is no DNA. This CDR3 spans 14 amino acids. The CDR3: CASGGQGATGELFF.

The V gene is TRBV27, the J gene TRBJ2-1; TCRdb names TRBD2, which stays unverified in the absence of DNA. The germline V gene encodes CDR1 MNHEY and CDR2 SMNVEV (reference sequence). The CDR3 has 15 residues. The CDR3 is CASSPLGSAVNEQFF.

The chain carries TRBV7-9 and TRBJ2-2; TCRdb indicates TRBD2, and absent DNA this call remains unverified. The V gene's germline CDR1 is SEHNR and CDR2 FQNEAQ (reference sequence). The CDR3 is made up of 15 amino acids. CDR3 amino acids: CASHTPGTRYGELFF. The full variable domain, completed using reference TRBV7-9 and TRBJ2-2, is DTGVSQNPRHKITKRGQNVTFRCDPISEHNRLYWYRQTLGQGPEFLTYFQNEAQLEKSRLLSDRFSAERPKGSFSTLEIQRTEQGDSAMYLCASHTPGTRYGELFFGEGSRLTVL.

The V gene is TRBV12-3 or TRBV12-4, the J gene TRBJ2-2; without DNA, the TCRdb call of TRBD1 cannot be checked. This CDR3 spans 16 amino acids. The CDR3 loop reads CASSLKGAANTGELFF.